This TCR beta chain derives from a study of blood T cell repertoires in COVID-19. On the study more broadly: Samples came from the United States, Italy and Spain, spanning acute and convalescent COVID-19.

Those enrolled in Seattle joined during active infection and were followed longitudinally afterward. Authors' processing steps: By means of reference gene primer amplification, nucleated cell counts were estimated. Method: immunoSEQ multiplex PCR; TCRdb's copy keeps in-frame clones and lacks some. V, J and clone size are those of that table, while D and trimming were read from the DNA. The sample lists about 160,000 clones, 70% to 90% occurring once. The sample taken for sequencing was peripheral blood. This TCR was recovered from a man older than 75 with COVID-19, enrolled during active disease.

CDR3 nucleotides: TGTGCCAGCAGCGTAGGAGGGTCAAGGACAGATACGCAGTATTTT. Translated, it gives CASSVGGSRTDTQYF. J is TRBJ2-3 and V is TRBV9, with D maybe TRBD2 (5 bases). V lost 0 bases and J lost 3, with 11 bases in between. Germline-derived CDR1 and CDR2 are SGDLS and YYNGEE. This CDR3 is built from 15 residues.